This T cell receptor beta chain was recovered during a study of T-cell reconstitution after alpha-beta-depleted transplantation in children. General observations from the study: High day-60 TCRbeta diversity in some patients came from surviving recipient T cells and thymic progenitors.

This clonotype was observed a few times. As yet, its antigen is unknown. Unique molecular identifiers were built into the TCRbeta library. TCRdb passed the PCR reads through MiXCR, listing each CDR3 protein once. The sample yields around 440,000 distinct CDR3 sequences, around 15% seen once. The CDR3 has 13 residues. Trimming left V 0 bases short and J 6 bases short, with 10 bases between. Germline V gene lookup returns CDR1 SGHRS and CDR2 YFSETQ. V is TRBV5-1 and J is TRBJ2-7; the D call may be TRBD1 or TRBD2 (5 bases each). Sequencing used PBMCs, mostly from graft donor cells, obtained 360 days after TCRalphabeta/CD19-depleted stem cell transplant. This TCR was sampled from a boy under two years old who had a stem cell transplant for Wiskott-Aldrich syndrome, so the T cells may come from the graft donor. This CDR3 reads CASSLGTRGEQYF. CDR3 nucleotides: TGCGCCAGCAGCTTGGGAACGAGGGGCGAGCAGTACTTC.